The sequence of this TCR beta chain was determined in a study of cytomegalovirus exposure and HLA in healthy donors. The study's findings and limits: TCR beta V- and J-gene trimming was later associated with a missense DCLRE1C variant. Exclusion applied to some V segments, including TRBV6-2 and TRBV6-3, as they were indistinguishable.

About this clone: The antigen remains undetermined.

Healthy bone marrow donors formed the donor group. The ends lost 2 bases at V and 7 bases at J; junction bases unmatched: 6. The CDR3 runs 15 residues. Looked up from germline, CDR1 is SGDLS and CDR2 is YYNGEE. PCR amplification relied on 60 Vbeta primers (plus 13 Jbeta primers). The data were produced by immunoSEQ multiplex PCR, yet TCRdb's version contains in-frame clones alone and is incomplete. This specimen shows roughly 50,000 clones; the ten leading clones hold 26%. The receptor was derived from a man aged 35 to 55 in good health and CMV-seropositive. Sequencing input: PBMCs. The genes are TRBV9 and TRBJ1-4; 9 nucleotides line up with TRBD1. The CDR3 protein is CASSVGQGEGEKLFF. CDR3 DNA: TGTGCCAGCAGCGTGGGACAGGGAGAGGGTGAAAAACTGTTTTTT.